The table lists the clone carrying this T cell receptor beta chain with a few counts. This sample was taken from a study of CD8 T cells in ankylosing spondylitis. As the method for making TCR beta libraries, quantitative 5'-RACE with molecular barcodes was used. A single record per CDR3 protein comes from TCRdb applying MiXCR to the 5' RACE reads. The sample lists approximately 28,000 distinct CDR3 sequences, 7.9% occurring once. Specimen: blood. The sequence was obtained from a male donor with ankylosing spondylitis or in good health (not recorded which).

CDR3 loop: CASSQGKEQYF. In DNA form, the CDR3 reads TGTGCCAGCAGCCAAGGTAAAGAGCAGTACTTC. This chain joins TRBV3-1 and TRBJ2-7; D is unresolved. Germline assignment: CDR1 LGHDT and CDR2 YNNKEL (reference sequence). V was trimmed by 1 base and J by 7 bases, leaving 5 bases between them. The CDR3 runs to 11 residues.